The 7 T cell receptor beta chains below all came from one sample that was sequenced in a study of naive CD8 T cells in extremely preterm neonates. The table came from immunoSEQ multiplex PCR; TCRdb's copy has only in-frame clones and leaves some out. The top ten hold 0.35% to 0.4% of the sample, which has roughly 5,700 clones, just under 97% seen once. The specimen was naive CD8+ T cells from blood. The receptors come from a human donor in good health.

The J gene is TRBJ2-1, the V gene TRBV4-1; 9 bases fit TRBD2. With 0 bases clipped from V and 5 bases from J, the junction kept 11 bases outside the gene matches. The CDR3 loop spans 18 amino acids. Germline assignment: CDR1 MGHRA and CDR2 YSYEKL. CDR3 sequence (DNA): TGCGCCAGCAGCCAAGAACAGGGCGGGGGGGCCTCGGACAATGAGCAGTTCTTC. It translates to CASSQEQGGGASDNEQFF.

The chain is built from TRBV28 and TRBJ1-1, with D possibly TRBD1 on 6 matching bases. Trimming removed 9 bases at V and 4 bases at J, with 24 bases between. The CDR3 spans 16 residues. From germline, CDR1 is MDHEN and CDR2 SYDVKM. CDR3: CASFSPRGLSGTEAFF. Here the CDR3 DNA reads TGTGCCAGTTTCTCTCCCAGGGGTCTTAGTGGCACTGAAGCTTTCTTT.

This rearrangement joins TRBV7-2 to TRBJ2-7, with 10 bases matching TRBD2. J was trimmed by 5 bases and V by 5 bases; bases with no gene match: 12. This CDR3 comprises 16 residues. Germline lookup yields CDR1 SGHTA and CDR2 FQGNSA. The DNA for the CDR3 is TGTGCCAGCAGCGCCAGCGGGAGGGCCGTAAAGAACGAGCAGTACTTC. This encodes CASSASGRAVKNEQYF. Combining the CDR3 with reference TRBV7-2 and TRBJ2-7 gives the whole variable domain GAGVSQSPSNKVTEKGKDVELRCDPISGHTALYWYRQSLGQGLEFLIYFQGNSAPDKSGLPSDRFSAERTGGSVSTLTIQRTQQEDSAVYLCASSASGRAVKNEQYFGPGTRLTVT.

The gene calls are TRBV6-6 and TRBJ2-7; D not resolved. The germline gives CDR1 MNHNY, CDR2 SVGAGI (reference sequence). V dropped 0 bases and J dropped 4 bases, with 10 bases sitting between them. The CDR3 loop spans 14 amino acids. CDR3 nucleotide sequence: TGTGCCAGCAGTTACTCTGCAGGCCCGTACGAGCAGTACTTC. Translating gives CASSYSAGPYEQYF.

This chain uses TRBV10-3 with TRBJ2-5; a possible D gene is TRBD1 (5 bases). Judging by the DNA end, TRBJ2-7 fits better; the J call may be wrong. Germline-derived CDR1 and CDR2 are ENHRY and SYGVKD. The CDR3 has 14 residues. In DNA form, the CDR3 reads TGTGCCATCAGCCCCCAGACAGATTCCTACGAGCAGTACTTC. It translates to CAISPQTDSYEQYF.

The chain has TRBV15 and TRBJ1-6; D might be TRBD1 (6 bases). The CDR3 runs 15 residues. Germline assignment: CDR1 LNHNV and CDR2 YYDKDF (reference sequence). V was trimmed by 0 bases and J by 7 bases, leaving 10 bases between them. The DNA of the CDR3 is TGTGCCACCAGCAGAGATCCGGGGGGCAATTCACCCCTCCACTTT. Protein sequence: CATSRDPGGNSPLHF.

This chain links TRBV20-1 with TRBJ1-1; 7 nucleotides line up with TRBD1. Germline trimming cut 6 bases from V and 12 bases from J; bases unmatched to any gene: 10. Germline-derived CDR1 and CDR2 are DFQATT and SNEGSKA (reference sequence). The CDR3 is made up of 11 amino acids. CDR3 loop: CSALGGRVPFF. Here the CDR3 DNA reads TGCAGTGCCCTAGGGGGCCGGGTACCTTTCTTT.